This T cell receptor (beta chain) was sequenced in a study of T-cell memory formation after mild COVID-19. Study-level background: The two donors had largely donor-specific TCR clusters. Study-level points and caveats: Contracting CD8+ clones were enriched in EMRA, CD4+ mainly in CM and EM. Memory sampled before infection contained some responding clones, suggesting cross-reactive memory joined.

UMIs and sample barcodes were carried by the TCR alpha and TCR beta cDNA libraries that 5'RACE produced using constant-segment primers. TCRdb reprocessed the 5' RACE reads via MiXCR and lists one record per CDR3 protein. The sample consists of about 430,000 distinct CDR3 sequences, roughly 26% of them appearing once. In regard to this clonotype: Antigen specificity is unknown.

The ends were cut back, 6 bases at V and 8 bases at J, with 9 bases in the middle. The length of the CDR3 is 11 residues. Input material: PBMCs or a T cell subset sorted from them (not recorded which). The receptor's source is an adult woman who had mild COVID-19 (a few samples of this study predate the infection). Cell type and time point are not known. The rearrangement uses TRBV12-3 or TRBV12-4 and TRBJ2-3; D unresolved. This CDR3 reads CASSSSRTQYF. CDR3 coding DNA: TGTGCCAGCAGCTCCTCCCGTACGCAGTATTTT.